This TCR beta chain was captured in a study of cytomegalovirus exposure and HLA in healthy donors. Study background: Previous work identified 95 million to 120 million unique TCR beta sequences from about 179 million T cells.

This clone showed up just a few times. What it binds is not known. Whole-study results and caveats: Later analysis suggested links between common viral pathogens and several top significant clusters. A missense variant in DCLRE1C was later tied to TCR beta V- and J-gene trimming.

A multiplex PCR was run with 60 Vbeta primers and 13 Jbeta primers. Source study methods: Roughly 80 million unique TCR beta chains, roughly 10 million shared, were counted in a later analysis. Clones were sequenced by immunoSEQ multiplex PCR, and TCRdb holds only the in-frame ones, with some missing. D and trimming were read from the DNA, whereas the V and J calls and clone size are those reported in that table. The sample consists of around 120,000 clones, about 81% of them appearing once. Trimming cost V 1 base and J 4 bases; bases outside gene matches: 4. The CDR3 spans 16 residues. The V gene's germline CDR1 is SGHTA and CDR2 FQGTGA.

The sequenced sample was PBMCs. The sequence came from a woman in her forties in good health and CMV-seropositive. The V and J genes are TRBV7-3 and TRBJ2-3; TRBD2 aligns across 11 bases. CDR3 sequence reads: CASSLILAGASDTQYF. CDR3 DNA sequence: TGTGCCAGCAGCTTAATACTAGCGGGAGCTTCAGATACGCAGTATTTT. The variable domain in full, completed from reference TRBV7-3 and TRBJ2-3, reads GAGVSQTPSNKVTEKGKYVELRCDPISGHTALYWYRQSLGQGPEFLIYFQGTGAADDSGLPNDRFFAVRPEGSVSTLKIQRTERGDSAVYLCASSLILAGASDTQYFGPGTRLTVL.